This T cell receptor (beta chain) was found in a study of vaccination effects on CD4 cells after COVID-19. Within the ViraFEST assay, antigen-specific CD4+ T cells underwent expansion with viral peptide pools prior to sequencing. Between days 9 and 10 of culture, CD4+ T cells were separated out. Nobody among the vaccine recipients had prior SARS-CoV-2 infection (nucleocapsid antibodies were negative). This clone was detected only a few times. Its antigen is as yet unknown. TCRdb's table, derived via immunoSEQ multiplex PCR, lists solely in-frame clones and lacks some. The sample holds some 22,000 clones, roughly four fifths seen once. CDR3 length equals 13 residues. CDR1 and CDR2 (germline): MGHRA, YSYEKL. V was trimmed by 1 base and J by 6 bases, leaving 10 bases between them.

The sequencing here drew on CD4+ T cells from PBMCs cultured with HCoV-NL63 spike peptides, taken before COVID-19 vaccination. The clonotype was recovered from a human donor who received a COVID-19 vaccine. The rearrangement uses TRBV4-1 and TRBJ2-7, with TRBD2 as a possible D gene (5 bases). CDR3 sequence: CASSQASGFEQYF. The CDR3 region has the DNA TGCGCCAGCAGCCAAGCTTCGGGGTTCGAGCAGTACTTC.